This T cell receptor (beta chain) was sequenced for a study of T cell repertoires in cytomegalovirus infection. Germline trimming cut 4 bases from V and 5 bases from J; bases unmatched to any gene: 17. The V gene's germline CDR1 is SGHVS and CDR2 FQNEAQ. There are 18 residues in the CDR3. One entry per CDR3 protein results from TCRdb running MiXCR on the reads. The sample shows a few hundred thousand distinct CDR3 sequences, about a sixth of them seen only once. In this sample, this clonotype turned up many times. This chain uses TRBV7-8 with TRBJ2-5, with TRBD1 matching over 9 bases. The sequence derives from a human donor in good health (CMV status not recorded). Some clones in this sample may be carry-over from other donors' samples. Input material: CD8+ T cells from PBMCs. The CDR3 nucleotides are TGTGCCAGCAGCTACACTACAACCGGGACAGGGTTGACGGAGACCCAGTACTTC. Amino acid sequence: CASSYTTTGTGLTETQYF. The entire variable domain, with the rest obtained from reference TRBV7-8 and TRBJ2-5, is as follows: GAGVSQSPRYKVAKRGQDVALRCDPISGHVSLFWYQQALGQGPEFLTYFQNEAQLDKSGLPSDRFFAERPEGSVSTLKIQRTQQEDSAVYLCASSYTTTGTGLTETQYFGPGTRLLVL.